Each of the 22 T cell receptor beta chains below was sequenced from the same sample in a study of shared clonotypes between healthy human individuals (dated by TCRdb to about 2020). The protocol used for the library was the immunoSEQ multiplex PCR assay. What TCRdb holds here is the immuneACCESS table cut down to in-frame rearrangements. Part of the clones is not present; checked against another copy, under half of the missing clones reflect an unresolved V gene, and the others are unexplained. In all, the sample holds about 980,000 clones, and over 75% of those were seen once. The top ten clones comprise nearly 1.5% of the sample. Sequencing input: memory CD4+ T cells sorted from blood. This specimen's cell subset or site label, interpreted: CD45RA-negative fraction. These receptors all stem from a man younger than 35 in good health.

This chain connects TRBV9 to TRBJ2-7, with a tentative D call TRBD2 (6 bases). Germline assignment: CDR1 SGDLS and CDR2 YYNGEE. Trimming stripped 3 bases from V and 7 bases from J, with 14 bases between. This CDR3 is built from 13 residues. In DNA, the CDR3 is TGTGCCAGCAGCGCGACTAGTAAGGGTGAGCAGTACTTC. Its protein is CASSATSKGEQYF.

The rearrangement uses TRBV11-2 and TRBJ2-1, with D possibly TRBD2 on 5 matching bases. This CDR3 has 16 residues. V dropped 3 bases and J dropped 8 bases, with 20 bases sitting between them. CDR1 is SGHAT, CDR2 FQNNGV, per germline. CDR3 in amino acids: CASSLRARTPVDEQFF. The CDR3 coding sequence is TGTGCCAGCAGCTTGAGGGCTAGGACGCCAGTCGATGAGCAGTTCTTC.

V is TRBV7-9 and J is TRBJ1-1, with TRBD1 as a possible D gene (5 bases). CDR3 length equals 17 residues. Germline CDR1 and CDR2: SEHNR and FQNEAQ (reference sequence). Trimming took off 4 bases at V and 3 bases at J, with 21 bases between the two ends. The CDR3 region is CASSSQWGGIADTEAFF. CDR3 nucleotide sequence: TGTGCCAGCAGCTCCCAATGGGGGGGTATTGCGGACACTGAAGCTTTCTTT.

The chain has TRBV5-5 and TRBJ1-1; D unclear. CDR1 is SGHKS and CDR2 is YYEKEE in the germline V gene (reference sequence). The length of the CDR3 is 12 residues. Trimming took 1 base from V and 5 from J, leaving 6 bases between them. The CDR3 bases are TGTGCCAGCAGCTTGAGATATACTGAAGCTTTCTTT. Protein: CASSLRYTEAFF.

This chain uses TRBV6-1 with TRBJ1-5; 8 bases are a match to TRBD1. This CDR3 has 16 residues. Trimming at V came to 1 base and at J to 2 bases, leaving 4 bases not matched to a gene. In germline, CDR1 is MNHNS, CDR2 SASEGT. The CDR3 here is CASSEGGTGRNQPQHF. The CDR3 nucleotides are TGTGCCAGCAGTGAAGGGGGGACAGGCCGCAATCAGCCCCAGCATTTT.

The CDR3 nucleotides are TGTGCCAGCAGCTTCCAGGACAGGACTTACGAGCAGTACTTC. Protein: CASSFQDRTYEQYF. This rearrangement joins TRBV5-6 to TRBJ2-7, with TRBD1 identical over 7 bases. Germline V CDR1 and CDR2: SGHDT, YYEEEE. The V segment lost 2 bases and the J segment 4 bases; nucleotides outside the gene matches: 6. CDR3 size: 14 residues.

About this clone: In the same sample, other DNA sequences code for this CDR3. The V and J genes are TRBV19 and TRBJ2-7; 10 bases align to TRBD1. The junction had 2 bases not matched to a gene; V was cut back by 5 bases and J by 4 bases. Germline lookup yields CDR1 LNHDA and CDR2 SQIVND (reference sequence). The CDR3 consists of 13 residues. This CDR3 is CASSSDRGYEQYF. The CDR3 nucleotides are TGTGCCAGTAGTTCGGACAGGGGGTACGAGCAGTACTTC.

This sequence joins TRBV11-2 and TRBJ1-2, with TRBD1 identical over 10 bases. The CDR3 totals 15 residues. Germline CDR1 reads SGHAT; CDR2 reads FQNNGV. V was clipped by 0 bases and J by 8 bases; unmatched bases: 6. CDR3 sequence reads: CASSLDVRTGGGYTF. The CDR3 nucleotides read TGTGCCAGCAGCTTAGATGTCCGGACAGGGGGAGGCTACACCTTC.

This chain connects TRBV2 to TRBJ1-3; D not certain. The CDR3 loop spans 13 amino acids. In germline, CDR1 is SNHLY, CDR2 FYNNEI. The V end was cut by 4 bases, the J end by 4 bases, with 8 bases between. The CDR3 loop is CASSVGLGNTIYF. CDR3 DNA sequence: TGTGCCAGCAGTGTGGGCTTAGGAAACACCATATATTTT.

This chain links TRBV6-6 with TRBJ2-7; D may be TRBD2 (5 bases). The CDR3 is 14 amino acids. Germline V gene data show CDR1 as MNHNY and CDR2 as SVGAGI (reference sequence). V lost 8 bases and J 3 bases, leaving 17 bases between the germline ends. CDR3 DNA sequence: TGTGCCAGCGCAAGACGGGGTAAAGACTACGAGCAGTACTTC. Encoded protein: CASARRGKDYEQYF.

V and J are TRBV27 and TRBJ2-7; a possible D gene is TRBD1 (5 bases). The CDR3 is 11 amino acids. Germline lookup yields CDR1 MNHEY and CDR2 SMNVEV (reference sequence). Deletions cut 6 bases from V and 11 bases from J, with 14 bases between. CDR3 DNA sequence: TGTGCCAGCAGACGAACAGGAGAGGAGTACTTC. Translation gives CASRRTGEEYF.

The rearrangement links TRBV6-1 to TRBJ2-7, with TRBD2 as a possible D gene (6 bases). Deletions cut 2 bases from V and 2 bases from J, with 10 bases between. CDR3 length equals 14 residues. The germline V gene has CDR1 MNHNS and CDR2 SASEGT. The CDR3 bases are TGTGCCAGCAGTGAATTAGCGGCAGCCTACGAGCAGTACTTC. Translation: CASSELAAAYEQYF.

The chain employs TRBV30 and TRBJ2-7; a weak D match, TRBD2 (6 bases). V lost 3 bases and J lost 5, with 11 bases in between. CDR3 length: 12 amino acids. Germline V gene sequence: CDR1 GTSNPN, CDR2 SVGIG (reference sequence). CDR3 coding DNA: TGTGCCTGGAGGGGAGGACGCCACGAGCAGTACTTC. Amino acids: CAWRGGRHEQYF.

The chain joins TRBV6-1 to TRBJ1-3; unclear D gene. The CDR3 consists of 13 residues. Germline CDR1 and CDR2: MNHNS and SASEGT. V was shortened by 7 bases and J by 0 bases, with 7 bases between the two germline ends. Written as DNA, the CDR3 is TGTGCCAGCAAAACTAACTCTGGAAACACCATATATTTT. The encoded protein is CASKTNSGNTIYF.

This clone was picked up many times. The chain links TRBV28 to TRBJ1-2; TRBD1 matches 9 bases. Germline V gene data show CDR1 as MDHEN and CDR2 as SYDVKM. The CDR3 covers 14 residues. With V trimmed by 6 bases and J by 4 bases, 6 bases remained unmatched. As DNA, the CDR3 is TGTGCCAGCAGCCAAGGGACAGGGACCTATGGCTACACCTTC. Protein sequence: CASSQGTGTYGYTF.

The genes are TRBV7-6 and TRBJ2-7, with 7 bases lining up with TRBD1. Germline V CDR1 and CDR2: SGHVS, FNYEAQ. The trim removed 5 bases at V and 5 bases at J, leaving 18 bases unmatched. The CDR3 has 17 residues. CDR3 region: CASSLRLRSTGSNEQYF. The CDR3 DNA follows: TGTGCCAGCAGCCTACGCCTTAGGTCGACAGGGTCCAACGAGCAGTACTTC.

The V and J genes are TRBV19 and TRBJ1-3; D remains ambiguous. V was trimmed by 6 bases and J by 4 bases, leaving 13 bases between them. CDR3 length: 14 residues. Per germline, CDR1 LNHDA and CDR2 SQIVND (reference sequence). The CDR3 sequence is CASSQPRTGNTIYF. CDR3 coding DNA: TGTGCCAGTAGCCAACCCCGGACGGGAAACACCATATATTTT.

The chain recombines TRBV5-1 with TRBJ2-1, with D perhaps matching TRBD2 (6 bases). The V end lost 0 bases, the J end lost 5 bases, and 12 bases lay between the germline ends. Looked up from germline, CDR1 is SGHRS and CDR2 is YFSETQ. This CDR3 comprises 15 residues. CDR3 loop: CASSLAGTPNNEQFF. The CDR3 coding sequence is TGCGCCAGCAGCTTGGCCGGGACTCCTAACAATGAGCAGTTCTTC.

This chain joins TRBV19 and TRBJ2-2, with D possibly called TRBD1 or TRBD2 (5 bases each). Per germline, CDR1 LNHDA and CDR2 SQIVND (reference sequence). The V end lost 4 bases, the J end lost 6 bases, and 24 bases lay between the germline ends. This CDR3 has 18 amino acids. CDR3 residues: CASSRYRTPTGTPGELFF. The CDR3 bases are TGTGCCAGTAGTAGATACAGGACACCCACGGGAACACCCGGGGAGCTGTTTTTT. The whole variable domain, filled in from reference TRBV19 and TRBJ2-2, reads DGGITQSPKYLFRKEGQNVTLSCEQNLNHDAMYWYRQDPGQGLRLIYYSQIVNDFQKGDIAEGYSVSREKKESFPLTVTSAQKNPTAFYLCASSRYRTPTGTPGELFFGEGSRLTVL.

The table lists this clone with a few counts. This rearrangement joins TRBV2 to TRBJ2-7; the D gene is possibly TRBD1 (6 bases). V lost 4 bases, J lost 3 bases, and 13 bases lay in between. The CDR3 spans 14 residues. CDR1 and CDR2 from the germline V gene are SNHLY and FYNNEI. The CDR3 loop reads CASSGRPDSYEQYF. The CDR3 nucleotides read TGTGCCAGCAGTGGCAGACCGGACAGCTACGAGCAGTACTTC.

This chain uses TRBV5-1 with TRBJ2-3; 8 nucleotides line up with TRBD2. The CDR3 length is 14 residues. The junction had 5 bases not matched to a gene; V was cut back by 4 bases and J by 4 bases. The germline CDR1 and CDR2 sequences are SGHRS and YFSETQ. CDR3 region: CASSLRTSSDTQYF. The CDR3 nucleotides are TGCGCCAGCAGCCTCAGGACTAGCTCAGATACGCAGTATTTT.

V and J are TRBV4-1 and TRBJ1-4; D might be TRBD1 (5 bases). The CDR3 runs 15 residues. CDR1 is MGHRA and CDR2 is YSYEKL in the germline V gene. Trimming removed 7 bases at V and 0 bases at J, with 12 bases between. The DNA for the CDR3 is TGCGCCAGCACCGAGGGGTTTGCAACTAATGAAAAACTGTTTTTT. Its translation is CASTEGFATNEKLFF.